The 21 T cell receptor beta chains below were found in one sample sequenced in a study of post-analysis software for immune sequencing data. Their cognate antigens are unknown. Notes on the study in general: TRBV5-6, TRBV5-1 and TRBV20-1 were among four or five TRBV segments more frequent in patients than controls.

TCR beta libraries were prepared from cDNA with unique molecular identifiers. TCRdb processed the PCR reads anew with MiXCR; each CDR3 protein has one entry. The repertoire holds about 570,000 distinct CDR3 sequences, with around a third as singletons. Sequencing was done on a sample of blood. The source of these receptors is a girl aged 2-17 years with multiple sclerosis.

The J gene is TRBJ2-5, the V gene TRBV5-1, with a possible D match to TRBD2 (6 bases). The CDR3 runs to 15 residues. V dropped 0 bases and J dropped 5 bases, with 14 bases sitting between them. Germline assignment: CDR1 SGHRS and CDR2 YFSETQ. CDR3 sequence reads: CASSLDGRRAETQYF. CDR3 DNA: TGCGCCAGCAGCTTGGATGGCAGGAGGGCGGAGACCCAGTACTTC.

The chain is built from TRBV28 and TRBJ1-2; no clear D gene. Per the germline V gene, CDR1 is MDHEN and CDR2 is SYDVKM. Trimming pared 4 bases from V and 5 bases from J, leaving 20 bases between. CDR3 length equals 16 residues. The CDR3 reads CASSSSGQRLGYGYTF. In nucleotides, the CDR3 is TGTGCCAGCAGTTCATCAGGCCAGAGGCTAGGTTATGGCTACACCTTC.

This chain uses TRBV25-1 with TRBJ2-7; D ambiguous. Germline V gene lookup returns CDR1 MGHDK and CDR2 SYGVNS. The CDR3 runs to 16 residues. Trimming shortened V by 3 bases and J by 2 bases, and 17 bases separated the two germline ends. CDR3 residues: CASSDRRPKMAYEQYF. CDR3 coding DNA: TGTGCCAGCAGTGACCGGCGTCCTAAGATGGCCTACGAGCAGTACTTC.

This clonotype was found once. The DNA for the CDR3 is TGTGCCAGCAGTGACCCCCGGCAGGGGGCTTCTGAAGCTTTCTTT. Its protein product is CASSDPRQGASEAFF. The chain employs TRBV6-2 or TRBV6-3 and TRBJ1-1; 8 bases align to TRBD1. V lost 5 bases and J lost 6; bases outside the gene matches: 11. The CDR3 contains 15 residues. Per the germline V gene, CDR1 is MNHEY and CDR2 is SVGEGT.

This clonotype was detected a few times. The chain carries TRBV20-1 and TRBJ2-1; TRBD2 matches at 9 bases. Germline V lookup: CDR1 DFQATT, CDR2 SNEGSKA (reference sequence). The CDR3 extends over 13 amino acids. J lost 7 bases, V lost 7 bases, and 8 bases had no gene match. The CDR3 reads CSVGAGGLNEQFF. CDR3 nucleotide sequence: TGCAGTGTTGGAGCGGGGGGCTTGAATGAGCAGTTCTTC.

The chain carries TRBV5-1 and TRBJ1-1, with 8 bases identical to TRBD1. The ends lost 3 bases at V and 1 base at J; junction bases unmatched: 8. Germline V gene data show CDR1 as SGHRS and CDR2 as YFSETQ. The CDR3 sequence is 16 residues long. Here the CDR3 reads CASSSRTGTANTEAFF. DNA for the CDR3: TGCGCCAGCAGCTCACGGACAGGGACGGCGAACACTGAAGCTTTCTTT.

On this clonotype itself: A junction boundary mismatches the germline segment, possibly from a read error. The CDR3 nucleotides read TGCAGTGTTAGAGGAGGACAGTCCGGCGAGCAGTACTTC. Translation gives CSVRGGQSGEQYF. The chain links TRBV20-1 to TRBJ2-7; tentative D call: TRBD1 (6 bases). This CDR3 comprises 13 residues. Looked up from germline, CDR1 is DFQATT and CDR2 is SNEGSKA (reference sequence).

This clonotype occurred a few times. The V and J genes are TRBV5-1 and TRBJ1-1, with D possibly TRBD1 on 5 matching bases. V lost 0 bases to trimming and J lost 1 base, with 13 bases between them. Germline CDR1 is SGHRS and CDR2 is YFSETQ. The CDR3 contains 16 residues. The CDR3 spells CASSLARQGQNTEAFF. The CDR3 nucleotides read TGCGCCAGCAGCTTGGCCCGCCAGGGCCAGAACACTGAAGCTTTCTTT.

The sample holds a few counts of this clonotype. The chain has TRBV7-2 and TRBJ2-7, with TRBD2 matching 11 bases. CDR1 is SGHTA, CDR2 FQGNSA, per germline. CDR3 length equals 17 residues. Germline trimming cut 2 bases from V and 6 bases from J; bases unmatched to any gene: 12. The CDR3: CASSLWSSGGFRGEQYF. CDR3 nucleotides: TGTGCCAGCAGCTTATGGTCTAGCGGGGGGTTTCGGGGCGAGCAGTACTTC.

This clonotype was seen ten or more times. The chain has TRBV6-5 and TRBJ2-7; D call uncertain. CDR1 and CDR2 from the germline V gene are MNHEY and SVGAGI. The CDR3 sequence is 12 residues long. Between the trimmed V and J ends, which lost 6 bases and 5 bases, there was a span of 11 bases. The CDR3 spells CASRTADHEQYF. In DNA form, the CDR3 reads TGTGCCAGCAGGACGGCAGACCACGAGCAGTACTTC.

The chain links TRBV12-3 or TRBV12-4 to TRBJ2-7; TRBD1 aligns across 11 bases. The CDR3 is 15 residues long. The V and J ends lost 5 bases and 4 bases, in that order; junction bases with no gene match: 7. The CDR3 nucleotides are TGTGCCAGCAGTATGGGGGGGACAGGGGGTTACGAGCAGTACTTC. The encoded protein is CASSMGGTGGYEQYF.

This sequence joins TRBV20-1 and TRBJ2-7; 10 bases map to TRBD2. TRBJ2-5 explains the end of the DNA better; the J call may be wrong. In germline, CDR1 is DFQATT, CDR2 SNEGSKA (reference sequence). The CDR3 length is 14 residues. This chain's CDR3 is CSASASGGSETQYF. The CDR3 DNA reads as TGCAGTGCTAGTGCTAGCGGGGGTTCAGAGACCCAGTACTTC.

This clonotype was picked up many times. This chain uses TRBV20-1 with TRBJ2-7; no reliable D call. CDR1 is DFQATT and CDR2 is SNEGSKA in the germline V gene (reference sequence). The CDR3 extends over 13 amino acids. Trimming removed 1 base from V and 2 bases from J, with 9 bases in between. The CDR3 sequence is CSARADSTYEQYF. In DNA, the CDR3 is TGCAGTGCTAGAGCTGACTCCACCTACGAGCAGTACTTC.

This clonotype was picked up a small number of times. The genes are TRBV20-1 and TRBJ2-6; perhaps TRBD1 as D (6 bases). The CDR3 totals 15 residues. Trimming shortened V by 2 bases and J by 4 bases, and 12 bases separated the two germline ends. Germline values: CDR1 DFQATT, CDR2 SNEGSKA (reference sequence). In DNA, the CDR3 is TGCAGTGCTAGACCTTGGACAGCCGGGGCCAACGTCCTGACTTTC. It translates to CSARPWTAGANVLTF.

Only a few counts were recorded for this clonotype. V and J are TRBV20-1 and TRBJ2-5; D possibly corresponds to TRBD1 (6 bases). CDR1 and CDR2 from the germline V gene are DFQATT and SNEGSKA (reference sequence). Trimming stripped 6 bases from V and 1 base from J, with 18 bases between. The CDR3 has 15 residues. The CDR3 region is CSAGTFRGSQETQYF. The DNA of the CDR3 is TGCAGTGCAGGAACATTCAGGGGAAGCCAAGAGACCCAGTACTTC.

This clonotype has only a few counts. The V gene is TRBV28, the J gene TRBJ1-2; D possibly corresponds to TRBD1 (6 bases). CDR1 and CDR2 from the germline V gene are MDHEN and SYDVKM. Trimming left V 6 bases short and J 4 bases short, with 21 bases between. The CDR3 is 16 amino acids. CDR3 sequence reads: CASRDPGQGGFYGYTF. DNA for the CDR3: TGTGCCAGCAGGGATCCGGGACAAGGGGGATTCTATGGCTACACCTTC.

The gene calls are TRBV2 and TRBJ1-1, with 9 bases that match TRBD1. This CDR3 is 14 amino acids long. Germline V gene lookup returns CDR1 SNHLY and CDR2 FYNNEI. With 5 bases clipped from V and 4 bases from J, the junction kept 5 bases outside the gene matches. CDR3 DNA: TGTGCCAGCAGTTGGACAGGGGTAGGCACTGAAGCTTTCTTT. Its protein product is CASSWTGVGTEAFF.

The chain carries TRBV5-5 and TRBJ2-7; 9 bases are a match to TRBD1. The CDR3 length is 16 residues. Losses at the gene ends were 4 bases for V and 1 base for J; bases not matched to a gene: 9. From germline, CDR1 is SGHKS and CDR2 YYEKEE (reference sequence). The CDR3 reads CASSPNSGTGSYEQYF. The CDR3 DNA follows: TGTGCCAGCAGCCCGAATTCCGGGACAGGGTCCTACGAGCAGTACTTC.

This clonotype occurred a few times. The rearrangement uses TRBV5-1 and TRBJ1-2, with 8 nucleotides matching TRBD1. The CDR3 runs 14 residues. The V gene's germline CDR1 is SGHRS and CDR2 YFSETQ. J was trimmed by 8 bases and V by 4 bases; bases with no gene match: 10. CDR3 amino acids: CASSHQTGAGGYTF. The CDR3 nucleotides read TGCGCCAGCAGCCATCAGACAGGGGCTGGCGGCTACACCTTC.

The J gene is TRBJ1-5, the V gene TRBV20-1, with a possible D match to TRBD1 (5 bases). The CDR3 has 13 amino acids. CDR1 is DFQATT, CDR2 SNEGSKA, per germline (reference sequence). Deletions cut 6 bases from V and 3 bases from J, with 12 bases between. CDR3 residues: CSAIGASNQPQHF. CDR3 nucleotides: TGCAGTGCCATTGGGGCCTCCAATCAGCCCCAGCATTTT.

The rearrangement links TRBV9 to TRBJ1-1, with D tentatively TRBD1 (5 bases). V was clipped by 5 bases and J by 4 bases, with 21 bases between them. The V gene's germline CDR1 is SGDLS and CDR2 YYNGEE. The CDR3 runs to 16 residues. Here the CDR3 reads CASSRGVPEGSTEAFF. The CDR3 region has the DNA TGTGCCAGCAGTCGAGGGGTTCCCGAGGGGAGCACTGAAGCTTTCTTT.